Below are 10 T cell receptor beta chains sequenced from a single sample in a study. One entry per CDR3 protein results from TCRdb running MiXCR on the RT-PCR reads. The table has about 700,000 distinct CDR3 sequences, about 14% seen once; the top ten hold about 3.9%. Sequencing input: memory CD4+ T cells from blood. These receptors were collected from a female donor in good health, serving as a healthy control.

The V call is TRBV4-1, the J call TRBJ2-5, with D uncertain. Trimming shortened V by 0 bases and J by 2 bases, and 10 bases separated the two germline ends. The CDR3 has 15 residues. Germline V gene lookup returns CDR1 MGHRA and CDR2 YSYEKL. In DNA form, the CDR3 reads TGCGCCAGCAGCCAAGATGGGGTTCCTCAAGAGACCCAGTACTTC. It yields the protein CASSQDGVPQETQYF.

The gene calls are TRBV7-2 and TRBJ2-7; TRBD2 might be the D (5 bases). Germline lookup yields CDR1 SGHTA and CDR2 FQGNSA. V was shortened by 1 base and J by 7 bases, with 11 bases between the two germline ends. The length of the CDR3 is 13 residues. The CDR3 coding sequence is TGTGCCAGCAGCTTAGATCGGCGCGGGGAGCAGTACTTC. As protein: CASSLDRRGEQYF.

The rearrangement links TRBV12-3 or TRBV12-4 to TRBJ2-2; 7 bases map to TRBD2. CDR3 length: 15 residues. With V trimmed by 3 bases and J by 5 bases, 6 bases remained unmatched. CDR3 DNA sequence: TGTGCCAGCAGTTTCGGGCAAGCGGGGACCGGGGAGCTGTTTTTT. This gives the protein CASSFGQAGTGELFF.

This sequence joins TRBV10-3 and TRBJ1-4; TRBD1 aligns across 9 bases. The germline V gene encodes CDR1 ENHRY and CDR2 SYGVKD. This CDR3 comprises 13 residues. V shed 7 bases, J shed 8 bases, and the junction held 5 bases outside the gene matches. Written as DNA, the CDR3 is TGTGCCATCACCCGGGACAGGGCGGAAAAACTGTTTTTT. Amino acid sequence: CAITRDRAEKLFF.

DNA for the CDR3: TGTGCCAGCAGTTTAAAGATAGCTGAAAATCAGCCCCAGCATTTT. Amino acids: CASSLKIAENQPQHF. The V call is TRBV12-3 or TRBV12-4, the J call TRBJ1-5; D not resolved. The CDR3 contains 15 residues. Trimming took off 2 bases at V and 4 bases at J, with 12 bases between the two ends.

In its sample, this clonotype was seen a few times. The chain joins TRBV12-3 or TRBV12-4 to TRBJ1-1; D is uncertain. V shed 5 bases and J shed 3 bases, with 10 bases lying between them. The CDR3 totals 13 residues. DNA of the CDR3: TGTGCCAGCAGTCCTTACGACTACACTGAAGCTTTCTTT. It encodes CASSPYDYTEAFF.

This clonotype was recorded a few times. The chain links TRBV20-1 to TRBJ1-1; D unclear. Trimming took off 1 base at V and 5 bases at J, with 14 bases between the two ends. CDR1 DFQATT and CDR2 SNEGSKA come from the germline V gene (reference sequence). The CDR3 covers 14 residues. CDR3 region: CSARVVPEGTEAFF. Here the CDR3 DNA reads TGCAGTGCTAGAGTAGTTCCGGAGGGTACTGAAGCTTTCTTT.

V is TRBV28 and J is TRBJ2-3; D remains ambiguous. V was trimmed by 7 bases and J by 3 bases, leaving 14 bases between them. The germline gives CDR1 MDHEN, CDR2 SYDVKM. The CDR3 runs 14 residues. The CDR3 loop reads CASNVVGSTDTQYF. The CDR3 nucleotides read TGTGCCAGCAACGTCGTCGGGTCGACAGATACGCAGTATTTT.

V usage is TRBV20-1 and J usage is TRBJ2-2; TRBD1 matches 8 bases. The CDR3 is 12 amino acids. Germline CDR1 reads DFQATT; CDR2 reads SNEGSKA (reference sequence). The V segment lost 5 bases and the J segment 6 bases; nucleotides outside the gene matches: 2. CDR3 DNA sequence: TGCAGTGCTGGGGACAGGCCCGGGGAGCTGTTTTTT. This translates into CSAGDRPGELFF.

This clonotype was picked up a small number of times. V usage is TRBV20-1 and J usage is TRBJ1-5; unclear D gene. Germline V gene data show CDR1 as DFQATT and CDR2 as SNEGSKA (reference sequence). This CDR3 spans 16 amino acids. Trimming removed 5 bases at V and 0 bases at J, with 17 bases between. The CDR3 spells CSAPRHTGHSNQPQHF. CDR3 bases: TGCAGTGCTCCCCGTCATACCGGCCATAGCAATCAGCCCCAGCATTTT.